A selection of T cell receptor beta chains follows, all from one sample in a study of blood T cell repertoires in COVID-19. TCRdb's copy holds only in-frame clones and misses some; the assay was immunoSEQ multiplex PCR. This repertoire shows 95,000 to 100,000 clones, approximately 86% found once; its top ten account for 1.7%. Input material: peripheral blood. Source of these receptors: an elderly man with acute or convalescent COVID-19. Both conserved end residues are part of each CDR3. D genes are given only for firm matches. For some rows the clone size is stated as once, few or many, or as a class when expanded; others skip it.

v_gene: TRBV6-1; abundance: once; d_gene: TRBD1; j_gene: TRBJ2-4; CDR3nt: TGTGCCAGCAGTGAATCCAGTTGGGACAGGGTGTCCCGCCTAGCCAAAAACATTCAGTACTTC; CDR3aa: CASSESSWDRVSRLAKNIQYF
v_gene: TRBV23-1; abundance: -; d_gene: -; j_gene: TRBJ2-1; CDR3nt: TGCGCCAGCAGTCAATGGGATCACAGGGGTGACGACGGGAGGGAGTACAATGAGCAGTTCTTC; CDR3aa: CASSQWDHRGDDGREYNEQFF
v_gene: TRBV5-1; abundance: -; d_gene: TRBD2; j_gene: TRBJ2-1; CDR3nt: TGCGCCAGCAGTCAAGGGGGGACTAGCGGGATGAATGAGCAGTTCTTC; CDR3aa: CASSQGGTSGMNEQFF
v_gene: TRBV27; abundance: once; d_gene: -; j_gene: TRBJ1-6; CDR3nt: TGTGCCAGCAGTTTCCTCGAGGGGGGGATGGAAAATTCACCCCTCCACTTT; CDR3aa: CASSFLEGGMENSPLHF
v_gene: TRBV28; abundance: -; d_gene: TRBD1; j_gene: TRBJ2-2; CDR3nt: TGTGCCAGCAGTTCCGGGACAGGGGTTGTCGGGGAGCTGTTTTTT; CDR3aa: CASSSGTGVVGELFF
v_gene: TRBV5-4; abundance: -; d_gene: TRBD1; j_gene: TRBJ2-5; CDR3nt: TGTGCCAGCAGCGATAACAGGGGCGTAGAGACCCAGTACTTC; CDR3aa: CASSDNRGVETQYF
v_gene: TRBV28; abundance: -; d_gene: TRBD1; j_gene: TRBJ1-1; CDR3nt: TGTGCCAGCAGTCCCCCAAGGGGGCCCACTGAAGCTTTCTTT; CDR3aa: CASSPPRGPTEAFF
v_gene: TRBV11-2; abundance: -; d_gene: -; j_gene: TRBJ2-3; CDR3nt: TGTGCCAGCAGTCCTAAAGTTAGATCCACAGATACGCAGTATTTT; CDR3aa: CASSPKVRSTDTQYF
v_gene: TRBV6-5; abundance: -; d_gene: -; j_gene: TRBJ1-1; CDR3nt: TGTGTAACAGGGCTCTCTGAAGCTTTCTTT; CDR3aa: CVTGLSEAFF
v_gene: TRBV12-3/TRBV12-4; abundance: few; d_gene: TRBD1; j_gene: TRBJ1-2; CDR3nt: TGTGCCAGCAGTTTGGACAGGGGGATCACCTTC; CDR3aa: CASSLDRGITF
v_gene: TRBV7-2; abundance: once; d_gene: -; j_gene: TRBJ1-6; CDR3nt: TGTGCCAGCAGCTCCTTAAATAATTCACCCCTCCACTTT; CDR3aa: CASSSLNNSPLHF
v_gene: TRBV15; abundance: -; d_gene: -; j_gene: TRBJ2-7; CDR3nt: TGTGCCACCAGCTTTGGTGGAGGTCCCTACGAGCAGTACTTC; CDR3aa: CATSFGGGPYEQYF
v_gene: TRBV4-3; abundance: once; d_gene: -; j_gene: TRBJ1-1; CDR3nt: TGCGCCAGCAGCCAAGATGCGGGGGGTCGTTTTATCACTGAAGCTTTCTTT; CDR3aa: CASSQDAGGRFITEAFF
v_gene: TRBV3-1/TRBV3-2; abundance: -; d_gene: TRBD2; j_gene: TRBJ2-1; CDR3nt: TGTGCCAGCAGCCAAGAAACTGGCGGGAGGGAGTTTGAGCAGTTCTTC; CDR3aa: CASSQETGGREFEQFF
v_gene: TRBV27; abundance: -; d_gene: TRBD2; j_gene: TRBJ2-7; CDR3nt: TGTGCCAGCAGTCCGAGACTAGCGGGAGCCCACGAGCAGTACTTC; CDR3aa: CASSPRLAGAHEQYF
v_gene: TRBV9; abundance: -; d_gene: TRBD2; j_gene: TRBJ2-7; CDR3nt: TGTGCCAGCAGCGTAGGCCTAGCGGAAACCTCCTACGAGCAGTACTTC; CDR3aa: CASSVGLAETSYEQYF
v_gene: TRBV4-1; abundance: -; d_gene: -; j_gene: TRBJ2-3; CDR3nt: TGCGCCAGCAGCCAAGAACCCCCGGGTGGCACAGATACGCAGTATTTT; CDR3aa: CASSQEPPGGTDTQYF
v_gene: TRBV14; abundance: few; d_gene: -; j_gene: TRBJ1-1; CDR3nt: TGTGCCAGCAGCTCCCAGGGGCTCCTTGTGAACACTGAAGCTTTCTTT; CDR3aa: CASSSQGLLVNTEAFF
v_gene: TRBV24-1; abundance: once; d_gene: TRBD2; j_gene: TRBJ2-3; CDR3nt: TGTGCCACCAGTGCCCCCGGGAGGGACGCGGATACGCAGTATTTT; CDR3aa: CATSAPGRDADTQYF
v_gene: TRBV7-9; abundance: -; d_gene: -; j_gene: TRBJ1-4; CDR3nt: TGTGCCAGCAGCTTCTCGTCGGCCACTAGTGGTGAAAAACTGTTTTTT; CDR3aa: CASSFSSATSGEKLFF
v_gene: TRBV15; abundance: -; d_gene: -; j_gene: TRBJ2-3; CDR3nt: TGTGCCACGCACAGGTCATTGAATTCGGATACGCAGTATTTT; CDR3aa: CATHRSLNSDTQYF
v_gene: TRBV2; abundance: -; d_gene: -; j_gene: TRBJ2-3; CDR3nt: TGTGCCAGCAGTGAGGGGGCTACGCAGTATTTT; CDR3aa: CASSEGATQYF
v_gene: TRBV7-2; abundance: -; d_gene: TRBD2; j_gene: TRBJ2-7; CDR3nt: TGTGCCAGCAGCCCTCTAGCGGGAGTCGGCGAGCAGTACTTC; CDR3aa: CASSPLAGVGEQYF
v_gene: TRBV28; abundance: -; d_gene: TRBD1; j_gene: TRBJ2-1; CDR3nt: TGTGCCAGCAGTTTTGTGACAGGGAAATACAATGAGCAGTTCTTC; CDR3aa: CASSFVTGKYNEQFF
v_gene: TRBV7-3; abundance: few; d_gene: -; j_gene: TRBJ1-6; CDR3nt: TGTGCCAGCAGCTTAACGAGCGGCACAGGGAGCCATTCACCCCTCCACTTT; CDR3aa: CASSLTSGTGSHSPLHF
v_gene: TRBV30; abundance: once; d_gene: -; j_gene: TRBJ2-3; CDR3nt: TGTGCCTGGTCCCAACCAACGGGAGGCACAGATACGCAGTATTTT; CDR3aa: CAWSQPTGGTDTQYF
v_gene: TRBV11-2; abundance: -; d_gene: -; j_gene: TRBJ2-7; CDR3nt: TGTGCCAGCAGCTTATTTGACAGATCCTACGAGCAGTACTTC; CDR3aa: CASSLFDRSYEQYF
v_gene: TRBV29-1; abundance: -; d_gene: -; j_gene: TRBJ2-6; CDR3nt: TGCAGCGTTGGCGATGCGAGAGGGGCCAACGTCCTGACTTTC; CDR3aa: CSVGDARGANVLTF
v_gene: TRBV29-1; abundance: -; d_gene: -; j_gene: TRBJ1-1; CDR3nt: TGCAGCGTTCAGGTTAGACAGGACACTGAAGCTTTCTTT; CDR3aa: CSVQVRQDTEAFF
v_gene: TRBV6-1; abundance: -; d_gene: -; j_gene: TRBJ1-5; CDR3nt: TGTGCCAGCAGTGAACAGGGTAATCAGCCCCAGCATTTT; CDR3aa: CASSEQGNQPQHF
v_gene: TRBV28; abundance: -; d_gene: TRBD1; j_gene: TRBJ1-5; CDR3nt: TGTGCCAGCAGGCGTCACCCGGGACAGGGGATTATTAGCAATCAGCCCCAGCATTTT; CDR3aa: CASRRHPGQGIISNQPQHF
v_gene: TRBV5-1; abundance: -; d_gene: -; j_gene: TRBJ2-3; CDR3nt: TGCGCCAGCTGCTTGGAGCGGACTAGCACAGATACGCAGTATTTT; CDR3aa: CASCLERTSTDTQYF
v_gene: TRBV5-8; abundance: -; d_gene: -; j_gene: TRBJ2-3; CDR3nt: TGTGCCAGCAGCGGCCCCGGGTACACAGATACGCAGTATTTT; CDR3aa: CASSGPGYTDTQYF
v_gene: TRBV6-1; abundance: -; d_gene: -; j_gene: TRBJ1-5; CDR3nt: TGTGCCAGCAGTGAAGCGCTTCGGGGTTCGCATCAGCCCCAGCATTTT; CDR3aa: CASSEALRGSHQPQHF
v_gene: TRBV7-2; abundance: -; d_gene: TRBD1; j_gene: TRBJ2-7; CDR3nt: TGTGCCAGCAGCTTAGCCCCTAGAGGGGGCGGGGAGCAGTACTTC; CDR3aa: CASSLAPRGGGEQYF
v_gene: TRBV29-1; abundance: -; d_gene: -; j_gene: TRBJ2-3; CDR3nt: TGCAGCTTCCGACTAGTAGATACGCAGTATTTT; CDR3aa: CSFRLVDTQYF
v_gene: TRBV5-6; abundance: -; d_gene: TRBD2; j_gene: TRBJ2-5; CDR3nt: TGTGCCAGCGGAAATCTAGCGGGAGGAGGGGAGACCCAGTACTTC; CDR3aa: CASGNLAGGGETQYF
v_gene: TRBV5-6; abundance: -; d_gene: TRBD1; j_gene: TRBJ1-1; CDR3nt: TGTGCCAGCAGCTCCCCGGGGCCCAGGGGGGTGAACACTGAAGCTTTCTTT; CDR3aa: CASSSPGPRGVNTEAFF
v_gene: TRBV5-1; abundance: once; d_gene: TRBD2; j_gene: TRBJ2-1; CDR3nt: TGCGCCAGCACCACCGGACTAGCGGGTAATGAGCAGTTCTTC; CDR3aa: CASTTGLAGNEQFF
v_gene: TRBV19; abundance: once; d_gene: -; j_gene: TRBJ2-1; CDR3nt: TGTGCCAGTAGGGATCCGTCCGGACAGAACTCCTACAATGAGCAGTTCTTC; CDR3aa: CASRDPSGQNSYNEQFF
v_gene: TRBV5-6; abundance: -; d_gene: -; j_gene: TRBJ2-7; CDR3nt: TGTGCCAGCAGCTTGGCCGCAGGGGGGTCCTACGAGCAGTACTTC; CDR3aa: CASSLAAGGSYEQYF
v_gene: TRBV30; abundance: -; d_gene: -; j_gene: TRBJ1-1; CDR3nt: TGTGCCTGGAGTGAACAGGGTGAAGCTTTCTTT; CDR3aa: CAWSEQGEAFF
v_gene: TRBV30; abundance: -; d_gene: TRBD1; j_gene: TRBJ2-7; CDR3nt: TGTGCCTGGCGATCCGGGACAGGGGGCTACGAGCAGTACTTC; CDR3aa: CAWRSGTGGYEQYF
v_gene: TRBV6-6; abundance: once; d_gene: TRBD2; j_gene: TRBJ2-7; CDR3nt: TGTGCCAGCAGACCGTCAGCGGGACGGCCCTACGAGCAGTACTTC; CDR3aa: CASRPSAGRPYEQYF
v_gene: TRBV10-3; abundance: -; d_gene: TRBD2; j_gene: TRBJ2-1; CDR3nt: TGTGCCACCCGCGGACTAGCGGGAAGTAATGAGCAGTTCTTC; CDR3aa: CATRGLAGSNEQFF